The clone carrying this T cell receptor beta chain has ten or more counts. What it recognizes is unknown. Diagnostic decisions used clinical symptoms, serum thyroxine and TRAb, thyroid ultrasound and orbital computed tomography. PBMCs stemmed from around 10 ml fresh peripheral blood. The TCR beta CDR3 regions underwent amplification using RNA transcripts as the source. The TCR CDR3 first-round RT-PCR relied on the HTBI primer set. TCRdb re-called the multiplex PCR reads through MiXCR, storing one row per CDR3 protein. The table records over 350,000 distinct CDR3 sequences, roughly 15% of them present only once. These data originate in a study of T cells in Graves' hyperthyroidism and ophthalmopathy. The study's findings and limits: Before onset, by a median of approximately 6.8 months, the model predicted ophthalmopathy.

Sequenced input: blood. The origin of this receptor is a man younger than 30 with Graves' ophthalmopathy.

Here the CDR3 reads CASSPGVGRETQYF. The CDR3 nucleotides read TGTGCCAGCAGTCCGGGGGTTGGGAGAGAGACCCAGTACTTC. This chain joins TRBV5-4 and TRBJ2-5; a possible D gene is TRBD2 (6 bases). The CDR3 covers 14 residues. The germline gives CDR1 SGHNT, CDR2 YYREEE (reference sequence). V lost 5 bases and J 4 bases, leaving 15 bases between the germline ends. The whole variable domain, remainder taken from reference TRBV5-4 and TRBJ2-5, is ETGVTQSPTHLIKTRGQQVTLRCSSQSGHNTVSWYQQALGQGPQFIFQYYREEENGRGNFPPRFSGLQFPNYSSELNVNALELDDSALYLCASSPGVGRETQYFGPGTRLLVL.